The sequence of this T cell receptor beta chain was determined in a study of vaccination and CD4 T cells after COVID-19. Noted treatment: roughly ten-day PBMC culture with coronavirus spike peptide pools or control peptides (ViraFEST assay). Sequencing of the DNA from cultured CD4+ T cells was carried out with the Oncomine TCR Beta short-read assay. TCRdb reprocessed the PCR reads with MiXCR, giving one entry per CDR3 protein. The table has fewer than 20,000 distinct CDR3 sequences, around half seen once. Whole-study findings and limits: Median reactive clonotypes, those recognizing SARS-CoV-2, rose from about 22 to 38, not significantly.

CDR3 size: 15 residues. V gave up 3 bases and J gave up 2 bases, with 14 bases separating them. Germline V lookup: CDR1 SGHNT, CDR2 YYREEE (reference sequence). Turning to this clonotype: What it binds is unknown.

The chain uses TRBV5-4 and TRBJ1-1; D not resolved. The TCR sequence derives from a human donor who had recovered from COVID-19. Sample: CD4+ T cells from blood, cultured in vitro, taken before SARS-CoV-2 vaccination. The CDR3 sequence: CASSSRERFNTEAFF. The CDR3, as DNA: TGTGCCAGCAGCTCTCGGGAGAGATTCAACACTGAAGCTTTCTTT.